This T cell receptor beta chain was identified in a study of shared clonotypes between healthy human individuals. Notes on the study in general: Though the depth was large, rarefaction showed that sorted-subset sequencing was incomplete. Several donors showed sharing of about 4.8% of naive CD4 clonotypes.

Only in-frame clones appear in the TCRdb table, and some are missing; sequencing was by immunoSEQ multiplex PCR. The sample holds 2.5 million or so clones, over 85% seen once. In the case of this clone: Its antigen is currently unknown.

This CDR3 spans 15 amino acids. V shed 1 base, J shed 4 bases, and the junction held 10 bases outside the gene matches. Per germline, CDR1 GTSNPN and CDR2 SVGIG (reference sequence). Sequenced sample: naive CD4+ T cells sorted from blood. Subset defined: CD45RA+ positively selected. This chain links TRBV30 with TRBJ2-7, with 7 bases lining up with TRBD2. This clonotype was sampled from a man aged 18 to 29 in good health. The CDR3 DNA sequence: TGTGCCTGGAGTGGCGGGAGAGGCGACTTTTACGAGCAGTACTTC. Protein product: CAWSGGRGDFYEQYF. Using reference TRBV30 and TRBJ2-7 for the parts outside the CDR3, the full variable domain is SQTIHQWPATLVQPVGSPLSLECTVEGTSNPNLYWYRQAAGRGLQLLFYSVGIGQISSEVPQNLSASRPQDRQFILSSKKLLLSDSGFYLCAWSGGRGDFYEQYFGPGTRLTVT.